The clone carrying this TCR beta chain was seen repeatedly, ten times or more. The record originates from a study of T-cell reconstitution after alpha-beta-depleted transplantation in children. Germline V gene lookup returns CDR1 SGHVS and CDR2 FNYEAQ. The CDR3 runs to 14 residues. Between the trimmed V and J ends, which lost 2 bases and 3 bases, there was a span of 11 bases. A library of TCRbeta sequences, prepared with unique molecular identifiers, was generated. TCRdb reprocessed the PCR reads via MiXCR and lists one record per CDR3 protein. There are 200,000 or so distinct CDR3 sequences in the sample; about 6% occur only once, and about 5% lies in the top ten.

This TCR was recovered from a girl under three years old with combined immunodeficiency, due to receive a stem cell transplant. Sequenced material: PBMCs, taken before TCRalphabeta/CD19-depleted stem cell transplant. V gene TRBV7-6 combines with J gene TRBJ2-7, with D hard to call. CDR3 in amino acids: CASSLSAVSYEQYF. The CDR3 DNA reads TGTGCCAGCAGCTTATCTGCGGTTAGCTACGAGCAGTACTTC.